This TCR beta chain was retrieved from a study of shared clonotypes between healthy human individuals. Terminally differentiated effector memory CD45RA+ cells were left out of the naive CD8 fraction, which was CD45RO-negative and positively selected for CCR7. The assay was run at deep level. Sequencing was performed with immunoSEQ multiplex PCR; in TCRdb, only in-frame clones are kept and a portion is missing. The repertoire consists of about 2.2 million clones, with 93% occurring once and the leading ten covering about 1.7%. Germline values: CDR1 GTSNPN, CDR2 SVGIG (reference sequence). The CDR3 has 15 residues. Deletions cut 2 bases from V and 5 bases from J, with 16 bases between.

J is TRBJ1-5 and V is TRBV30; a weak D match, TRBD1 (5 bases). This TCR was recovered from a man younger than 35 in good health. Some clones in this sample may be carry-over from other donors' samples. Sequencing input: naive CD8+ T cells from PBMCs. DNA for the CDR3: TGTGCCTGGAGTCCCTCGGGACGGTGGGATCAGCCCCAGCATTTT. Encoded protein: CAWSPSGRWDQPQHF.